Below, one T cell receptor (beta chain) is given with its context. Its antigen remains unknown. This sample was included in a study of T-cell memory formation after mild COVID-19. Study-wide points: Among CD4+ contracting clones, most were CM and EM, and CD8+ ones EMRA.

Germline V gene data show CDR1 as MNHEY and CDR2 as SVGEGT. V was clipped by 8 bases and J by 5 bases, with 10 bases between them. CDR3 length equals 12 residues. TCRdb re-analysed the 5' RACE reads in MiXCR, keeping a single row per CDR3 protein. The sample lists about 420,000 distinct CDR3 sequences, 23% occurring once. The rearrangement uses TRBV6-2 or TRBV6-3 and TRBJ2-1; D not certain. The specimen was PBMCs or a T cell subset sorted from them (not recorded which). The clonotype comes from an adult woman who had mild COVID-19 (a few samples of this study predate the infection). Cell type and time point are not known. CDR3: CASDDGHNEQFF. The CDR3 DNA reads TGTGCCAGCGATGATGGACACAATGAGCAGTTCTTC.